One and the same sample provided the 5 T cell receptor beta chains below, sequenced in a study of T cells in localized non-small cell lung cancer. Profiling relied on immunoSEQ multiplex PCR, and the TCRdb table lists in-frame clones only, not all of them. The repertoire includes 30,000 or so clones, roughly 90% of them detected once, and 4% to 4.5% sits in the top ten. The specimen was peripheral blood mononuclear cells, collected before any cancer treatment. Every receptor here comes from a woman aged 40 to 75 with stage III lung adenocarcinoma.

The chain joins TRBV5-1 to TRBJ1-5, with D tentatively TRBD1 (5 bases). V lost 5 bases, J lost 4 bases, and 10 bases lay in between. There are 13 residues in the CDR3. Germline CDR1 reads SGHRS; CDR2 reads YFSETQ. In DNA, the CDR3 is TGCGCCAGCAGTCCTCAGGGAAATCAGCCCCAGCATTTT. It codes for CASSPQGNQPQHF.

The chain recombines TRBV11-2 with TRBJ1-1, with D unresolved. Germline V gene sequence: CDR1 SGHAT, CDR2 FQNNGV. CDR3 length: 13 residues. The V end was cut by 1 base, the J end by 4 bases, with 7 bases between. Written as DNA, the CDR3 is TGTGCCAGCAGCTTAGCTGGCATCACTGAAGCTTTCTTT. Encoded protein: CASSLAGITEAFF. Complete variable domain (other parts from reference TRBV11-2 and TRBJ1-1): EAGVAQSPRYKIIEKRQSVAFWCNPISGHATLYWYQQILGQGPKLLIQFQNNGVVDDSQLPKDRFSAERLKGVDSTLKIQPAKLEDSAVYLCASSLAGITEAFFGQGTRLTVV.

This clone was found a few times. The chain has TRBV7-2 and TRBJ1-1, with TRBD1 matching 9 bases. CDR1 and CDR2 (germline): SGHTA, FQGNSA. V gave up 3 bases and J gave up 3 bases; unmatched junction bases: 8. The CDR3 totals 16 residues. This CDR3 reads CASSFTPGQGDTEAFF. The CDR3 DNA reads as TGTGCCAGCAGCTTTACTCCGGGACAGGGAGACACTGAAGCTTTCTTT. Filled out from reference TRBV7-2 and TRBJ1-1, the complete variable domain reads GAGVSQSPSNKVTEKGKDVELRCDPISGHTALYWYRQSLGQGLEFLIYFQGNSAPDKSGLPSDRFSAERTGGSVSTLTIQRTQQEDSAVYLCASSFTPGQGDTEAFFGQGTRLTVV.

The genes are TRBV28 and TRBJ2-7; D unclear. The CDR3 is 12 amino acids. The V end was cut by 1 base, the J end by 3 bases, with 4 bases between. Per the germline V gene, CDR1 is MDHEN and CDR2 is SYDVKM. The CDR3 coding sequence is TGTGCCAGCAGTTTATCGGACTACGAGCAGTACTTC. It yields the protein CASSLSDYEQYF.

The rearrangement uses TRBV5-1 and TRBJ2-7; TRBD1 might be the D (6 bases). V was shortened by 6 bases and J by 0 bases, with 10 bases between the two germline ends. Germline V lookup: CDR1 SGHRS, CDR2 YFSETQ. CDR3 length: 13 amino acids. The CDR3 DNA reads as TGCGCCAGCAACCAGGACAGCTCCTACGAGCAGTACTTC. Translation: CASNQDSSYEQYF.